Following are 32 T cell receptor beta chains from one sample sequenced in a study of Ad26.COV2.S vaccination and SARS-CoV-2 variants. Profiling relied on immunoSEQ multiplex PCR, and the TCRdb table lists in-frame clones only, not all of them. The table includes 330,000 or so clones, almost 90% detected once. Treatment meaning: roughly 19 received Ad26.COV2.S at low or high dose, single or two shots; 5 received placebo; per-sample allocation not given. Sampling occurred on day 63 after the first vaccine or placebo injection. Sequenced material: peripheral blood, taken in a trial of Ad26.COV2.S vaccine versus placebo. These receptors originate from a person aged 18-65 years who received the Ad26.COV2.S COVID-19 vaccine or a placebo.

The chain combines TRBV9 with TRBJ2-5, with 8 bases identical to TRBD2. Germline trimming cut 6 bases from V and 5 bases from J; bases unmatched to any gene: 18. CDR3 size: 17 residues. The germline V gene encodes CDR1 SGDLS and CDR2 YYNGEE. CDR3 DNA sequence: TGTGCCAGCAACCTCCGAGGAGGAGCGGGGGATGGGGAGACCCAGTACTTC. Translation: CASNLRGGAGDGETQYF.

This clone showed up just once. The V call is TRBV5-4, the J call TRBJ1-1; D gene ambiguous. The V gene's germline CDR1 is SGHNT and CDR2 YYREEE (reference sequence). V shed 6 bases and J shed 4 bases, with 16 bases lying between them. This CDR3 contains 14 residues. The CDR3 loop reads CASITLGSGTEAFF. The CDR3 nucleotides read TGTGCCAGCATCACGCTGGGTTCTGGCACTGAAGCTTTCTTT.

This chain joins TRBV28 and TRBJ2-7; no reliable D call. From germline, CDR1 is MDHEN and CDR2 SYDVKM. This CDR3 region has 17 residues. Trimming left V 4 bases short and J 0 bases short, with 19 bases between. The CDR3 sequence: CASSSPTASVPSYEQYV. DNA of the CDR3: TGTGCCAGCAGTTCCCCGACGGCTTCCGTCCCCTCCTACGAGCAGTACGTC.

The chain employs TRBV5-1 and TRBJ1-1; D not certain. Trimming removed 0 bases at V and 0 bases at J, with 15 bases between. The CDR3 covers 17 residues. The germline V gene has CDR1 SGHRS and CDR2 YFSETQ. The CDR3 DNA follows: TGCGCCAGCAGCTTGGAACAGTTCAAATACATGAACACTGAAGCTTTCTTT. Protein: CASSLEQFKYMNTEAFF.

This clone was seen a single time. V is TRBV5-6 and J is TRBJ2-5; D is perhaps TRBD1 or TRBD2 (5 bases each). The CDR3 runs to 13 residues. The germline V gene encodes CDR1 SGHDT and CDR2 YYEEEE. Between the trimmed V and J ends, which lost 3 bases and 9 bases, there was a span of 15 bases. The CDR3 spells CASSSGASAAQYF. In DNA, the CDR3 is TGTGCCAGCAGCTCCGGGGCCTCCGCGGCCCAGTACTTC. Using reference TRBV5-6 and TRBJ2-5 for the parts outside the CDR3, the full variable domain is DAGVTQSPTHLIKTRGQQVTLRCSPKSGHDTVSWYQQALGQGPQFIFQYYEEEERQRGNFPDRFSGHQFPNYSSELNVNALLLGDSALYLCASSSGASAAQYFGPGTRLLVL.

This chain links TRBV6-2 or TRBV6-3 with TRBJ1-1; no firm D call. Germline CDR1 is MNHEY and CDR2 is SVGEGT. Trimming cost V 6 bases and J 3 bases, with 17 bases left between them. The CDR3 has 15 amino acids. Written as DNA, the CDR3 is TGTGCCAGCAGCTCGGGGTTGAGGGCGCACACTGAAGCTTTCTTT. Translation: CASSSGLRAHTEAFF.

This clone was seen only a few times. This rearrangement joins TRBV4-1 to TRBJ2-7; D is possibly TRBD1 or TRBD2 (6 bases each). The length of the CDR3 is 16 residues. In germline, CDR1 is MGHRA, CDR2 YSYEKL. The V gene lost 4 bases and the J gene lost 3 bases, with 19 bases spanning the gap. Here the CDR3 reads CASSPGAGGRLYEQYF. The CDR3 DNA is TGCGCCAGCAGCCCGGGGGCAGGTGGCCGACTCTACGAGCAGTACTTC.

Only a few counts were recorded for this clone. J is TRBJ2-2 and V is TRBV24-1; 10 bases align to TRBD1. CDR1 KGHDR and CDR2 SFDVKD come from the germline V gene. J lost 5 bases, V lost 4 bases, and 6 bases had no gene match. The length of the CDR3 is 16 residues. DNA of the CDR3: TGTGCCACCAGTGACCAACGGACAGGGGGGACCGGGGAGCTGTTTTTT. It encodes CATSDQRTGGTGELFF.

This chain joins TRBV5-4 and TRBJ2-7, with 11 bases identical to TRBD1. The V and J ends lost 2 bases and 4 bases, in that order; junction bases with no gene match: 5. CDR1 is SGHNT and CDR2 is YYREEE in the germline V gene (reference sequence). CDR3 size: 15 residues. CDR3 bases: TGTGCCAGCAGCTTCGTTGGACAGGGGGCATACGAGCAGTACTTC. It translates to CASSFVGQGAYEQYF.

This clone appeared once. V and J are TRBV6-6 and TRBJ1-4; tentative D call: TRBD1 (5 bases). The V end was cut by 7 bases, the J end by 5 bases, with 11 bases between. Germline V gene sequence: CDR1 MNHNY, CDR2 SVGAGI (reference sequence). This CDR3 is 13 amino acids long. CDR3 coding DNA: TGTGCCAGCACGGGGGGGAAGAATGAAAAACTGTTTTTT. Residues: CASTGGKNEKLFF.

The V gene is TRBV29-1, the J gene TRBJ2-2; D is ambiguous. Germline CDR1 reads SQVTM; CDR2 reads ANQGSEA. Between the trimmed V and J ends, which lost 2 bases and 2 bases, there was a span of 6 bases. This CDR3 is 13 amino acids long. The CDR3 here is CSVEMRNTGELFF. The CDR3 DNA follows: TGCAGCGTTGAAATGCGAAACACCGGGGAGCTGTTTTTT.

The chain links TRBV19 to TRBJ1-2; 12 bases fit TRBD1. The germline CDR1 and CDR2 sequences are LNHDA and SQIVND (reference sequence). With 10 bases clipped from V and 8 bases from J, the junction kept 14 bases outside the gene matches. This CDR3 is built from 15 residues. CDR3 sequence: CATPGPGQGAGGYTF. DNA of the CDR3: TGTGCCACCCCCGGCCCGGGACAGGGGGCGGGGGGCTACACCTTC.

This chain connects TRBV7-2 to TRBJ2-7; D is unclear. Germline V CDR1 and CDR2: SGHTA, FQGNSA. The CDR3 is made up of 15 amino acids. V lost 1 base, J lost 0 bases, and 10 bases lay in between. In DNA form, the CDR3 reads TGTGCCAGCAGCTTAGATGTAGGCATCTCCTACGAGCAGTACTTC. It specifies CASSLDVGISYEQYF.

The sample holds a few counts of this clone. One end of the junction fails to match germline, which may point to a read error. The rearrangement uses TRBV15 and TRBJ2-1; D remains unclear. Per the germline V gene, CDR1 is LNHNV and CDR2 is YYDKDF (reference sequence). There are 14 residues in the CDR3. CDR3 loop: CATSRDKATKASVF. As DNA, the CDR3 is TGTGCCACCAGCAGAGATAAGGCGACGAAGGCCTCGGTCTTC.

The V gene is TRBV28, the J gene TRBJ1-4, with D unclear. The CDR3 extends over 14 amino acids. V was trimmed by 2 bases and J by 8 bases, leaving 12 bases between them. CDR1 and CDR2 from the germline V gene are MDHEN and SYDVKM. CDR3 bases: TGTGCCAGCAGTTTAATCAACCGGGCCGAAAAACTGTTTTTT. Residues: CASSLINRAEKLFF.

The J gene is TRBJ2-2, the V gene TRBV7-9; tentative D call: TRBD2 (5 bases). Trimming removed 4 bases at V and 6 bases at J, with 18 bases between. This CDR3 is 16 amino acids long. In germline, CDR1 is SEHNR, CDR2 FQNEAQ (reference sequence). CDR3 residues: CASSSTTSWTPGELFF. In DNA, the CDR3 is TGTGCCAGCAGCTCGACTACTTCCTGGACCCCCGGGGAGCTGTTTTTT.

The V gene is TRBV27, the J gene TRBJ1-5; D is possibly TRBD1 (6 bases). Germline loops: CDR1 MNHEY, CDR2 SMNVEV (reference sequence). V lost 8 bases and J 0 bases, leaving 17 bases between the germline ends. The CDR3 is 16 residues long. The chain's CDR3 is CASVKDPGDSNQPQHF. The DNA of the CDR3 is TGTGCCAGCGTTAAAGACCCAGGGGATAGCAATCAGCCCCAGCATTTT.

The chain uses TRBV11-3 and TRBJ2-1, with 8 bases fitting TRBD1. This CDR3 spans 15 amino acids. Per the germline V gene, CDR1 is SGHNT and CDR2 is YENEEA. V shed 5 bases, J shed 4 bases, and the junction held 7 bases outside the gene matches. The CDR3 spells CASSHGQGTYNEQFF. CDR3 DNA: TGTGCCAGCAGCCATGGACAGGGTACTTACAATGAGCAGTTCTTC.

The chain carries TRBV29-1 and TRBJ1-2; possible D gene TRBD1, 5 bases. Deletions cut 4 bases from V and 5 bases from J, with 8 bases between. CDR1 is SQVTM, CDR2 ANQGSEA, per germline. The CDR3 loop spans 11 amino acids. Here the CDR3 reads CSVVGEYGYTF. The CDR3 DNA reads TGCAGCGTTGTAGGGGAGTATGGCTACACCTTC.

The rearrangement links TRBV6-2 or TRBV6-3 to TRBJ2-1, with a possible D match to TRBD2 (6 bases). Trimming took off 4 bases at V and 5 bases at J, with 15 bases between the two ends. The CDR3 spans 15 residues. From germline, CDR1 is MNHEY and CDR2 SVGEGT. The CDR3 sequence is CASSFDGGPHNEQFF. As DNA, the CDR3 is TGTGCCAGCAGTTTCGACGGAGGGCCCCACAATGAGCAGTTCTTC.

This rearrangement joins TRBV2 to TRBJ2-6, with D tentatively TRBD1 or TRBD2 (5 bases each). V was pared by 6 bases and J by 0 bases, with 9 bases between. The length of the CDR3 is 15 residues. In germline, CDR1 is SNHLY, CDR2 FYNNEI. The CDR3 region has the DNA TGTGCCAGCAGGGGACCTAACTCTGGGGCCAACGTCCTGACTTTC. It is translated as CASRGPNSGANVLTF.

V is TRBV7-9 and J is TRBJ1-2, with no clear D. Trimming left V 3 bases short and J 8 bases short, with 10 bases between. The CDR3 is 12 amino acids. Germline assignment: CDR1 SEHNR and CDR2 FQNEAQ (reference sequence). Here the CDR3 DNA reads TGTGCCAGCAGCTTCGGACCTGGGGGCTACACCTTC. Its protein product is CASSFGPGGYTF.

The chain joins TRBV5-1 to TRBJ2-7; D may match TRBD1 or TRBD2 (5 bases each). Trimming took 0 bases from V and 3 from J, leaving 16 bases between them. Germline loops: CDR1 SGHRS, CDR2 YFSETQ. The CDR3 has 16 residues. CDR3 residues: CASSLGGAPSHYEQYV. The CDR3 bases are TGCGCCAGCAGCTTGGGAGGGGCCCCTTCTCACTACGAGCAGTACGTC.

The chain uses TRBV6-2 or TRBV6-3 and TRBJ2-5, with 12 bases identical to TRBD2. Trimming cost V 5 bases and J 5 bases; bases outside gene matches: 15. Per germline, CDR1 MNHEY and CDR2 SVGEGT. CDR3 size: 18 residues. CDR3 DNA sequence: TGTGCCAGCAGTATTCTAGCGGGGGGGCGAGTCGATATGGAGACCCAGTACTTC. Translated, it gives CASSILAGGRVDMETQYF.

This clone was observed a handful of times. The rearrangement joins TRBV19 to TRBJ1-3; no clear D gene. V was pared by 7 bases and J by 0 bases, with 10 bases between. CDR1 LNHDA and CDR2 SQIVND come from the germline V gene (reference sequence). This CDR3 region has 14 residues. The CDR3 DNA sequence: TGTGCCAGTATCCGAACGAGCTCTGGAAACACCATATATTTT. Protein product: CASIRTSSGNTIYF.

This chain's CDR3 is CASSEIYTYNEQFF. The CDR3 region has the DNA TGTGCCAGCAGTGAAATATACACCTACAATGAGCAGTTCTTC. The chain carries TRBV25-1 and TRBJ2-1, with D hard to call. The CDR3 consists of 14 residues. Trimming stripped 2 bases from V and 2 bases from J, with 7 bases between. Germline lookup yields CDR1 MGHDK and CDR2 SYGVNS.

Written as DNA, the CDR3 is TGTGCCAGCAGTTTCGGCGTTTCCTACGAGCAGTACTTC. As protein: CASSFGVSYEQYF. The chain is built from TRBV27 and TRBJ2-7; no clear D. Trimming left V 3 bases short and J 1 base short, with 7 bases between. The CDR3 is made up of 13 amino acids. Germline V gene data show CDR1 as MNHEY and CDR2 as SMNVEV (reference sequence).

The CDR3 here is CASSRKSGPGVDGYTF. CDR3 in DNA: TGCGCCAGCAGCCGTAAGTCGGGACCGGGGGTCGATGGCTACACCTTC. The gene calls are TRBV4-3 and TRBJ1-2, with a possible D match to TRBD1 (5 bases). V lost 4 bases, J lost 6 bases, and 21 bases lay in between. This CDR3 is 16 amino acids long. The V gene's germline CDR1 is LGHNA and CDR2 YSLEER.

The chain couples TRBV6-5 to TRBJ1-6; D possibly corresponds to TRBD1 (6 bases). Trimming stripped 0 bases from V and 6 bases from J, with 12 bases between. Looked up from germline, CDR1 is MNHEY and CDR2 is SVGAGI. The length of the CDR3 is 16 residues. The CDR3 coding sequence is TGTGCCAGCAGTTACTCGGGGGCTCTGGGTAATTCACCCCTCCACTTT. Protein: CASSYSGALGNSPLHF.

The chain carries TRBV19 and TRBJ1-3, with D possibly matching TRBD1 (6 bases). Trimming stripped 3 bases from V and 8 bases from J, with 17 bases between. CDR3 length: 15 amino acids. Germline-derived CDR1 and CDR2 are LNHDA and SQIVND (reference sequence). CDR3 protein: CASSILRGSGDTIYF. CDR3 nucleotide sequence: TGTGCCAGTAGTATCCTGAGGGGGTCCGGGGACACCATATATTTT. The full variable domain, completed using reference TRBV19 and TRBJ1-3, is DGGITQSPKYLFRKEGQNVTLSCEQNLNHDAMYWYRQDPGQGLRLIYYSQIVNDFQKGDIAEGYSVSREKKESFPLTVTSAQKNPTAFYLCASSILRGSGDTIYFGEGSWLTVV.

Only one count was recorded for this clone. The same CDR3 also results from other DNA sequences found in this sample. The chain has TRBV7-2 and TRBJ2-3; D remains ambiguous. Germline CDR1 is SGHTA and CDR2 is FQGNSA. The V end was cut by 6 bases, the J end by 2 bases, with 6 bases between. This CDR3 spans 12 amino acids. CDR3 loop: CASSSYTDTQYF. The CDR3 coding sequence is TGTGCCAGCAGTTCTTACACAGATACGCAGTATTTT.

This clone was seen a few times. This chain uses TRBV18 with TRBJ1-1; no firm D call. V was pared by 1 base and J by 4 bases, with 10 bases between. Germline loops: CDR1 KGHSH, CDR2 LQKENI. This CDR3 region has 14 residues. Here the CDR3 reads CASSPLKGPTEAFF. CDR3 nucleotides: TGTGCCAGCTCACCACTCAAGGGCCCCACTGAAGCTTTCTTT.